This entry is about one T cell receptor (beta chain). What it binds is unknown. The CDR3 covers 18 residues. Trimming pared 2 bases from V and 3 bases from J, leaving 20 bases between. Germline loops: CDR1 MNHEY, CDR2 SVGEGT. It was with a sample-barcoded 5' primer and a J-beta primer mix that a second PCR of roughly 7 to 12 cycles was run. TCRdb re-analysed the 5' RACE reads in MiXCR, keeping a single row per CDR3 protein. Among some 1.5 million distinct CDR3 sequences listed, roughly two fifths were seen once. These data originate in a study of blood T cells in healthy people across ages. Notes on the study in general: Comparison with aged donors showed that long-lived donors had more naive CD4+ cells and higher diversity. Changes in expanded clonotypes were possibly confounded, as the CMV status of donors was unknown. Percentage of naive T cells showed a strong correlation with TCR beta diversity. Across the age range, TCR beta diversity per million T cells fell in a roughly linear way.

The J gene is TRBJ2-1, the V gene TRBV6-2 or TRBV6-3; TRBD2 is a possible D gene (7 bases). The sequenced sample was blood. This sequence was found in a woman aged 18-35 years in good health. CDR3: CASSYKGGGGRFYNEQFF. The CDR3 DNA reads TGTGCCAGCAGTTACAAGGGGGGGGGAGGGCGATTCTACAATGAGCAGTTCTTC.